This section outlines one TCR beta chain sequence together with its context. V shed 6 bases and J shed 6 bases, with 14 bases lying between them. Per germline, CDR1 MNHEY and CDR2 SVGEGT. The CDR3 sequence is 13 residues long. This record belongs to a study of T cells in Graves' hyperthyroidism and ophthalmopathy. Patients with uncontrolled infections, other autoimmune diseases, pregnancy or lactation were excluded. Amplification yielded TCR beta CDR3 regions, with RNA transcripts as the source. The TCR CDR3 first-round RT-PCR relied on the HTBI primer set. TCRdb analysed the multiplex PCR reads with MiXCR anew, one entry per CDR3 protein. Altogether a few hundred thousand distinct CDR3 sequences are present, around 18% being singletons, with the ten largest covering 15% to 17%.

The sequence came from a woman in her thirties or forties with Graves' ophthalmopathy. The sequenced material came from blood. This chain links TRBV6-2 or TRBV6-3 with TRBJ1-2, with unresolved D. CDR3 sequence (DNA): TGTGCCAGCAGATCTACTTCGAGGGATGGCTACACCTTC. This translates into CASRSTSRDGYTF.